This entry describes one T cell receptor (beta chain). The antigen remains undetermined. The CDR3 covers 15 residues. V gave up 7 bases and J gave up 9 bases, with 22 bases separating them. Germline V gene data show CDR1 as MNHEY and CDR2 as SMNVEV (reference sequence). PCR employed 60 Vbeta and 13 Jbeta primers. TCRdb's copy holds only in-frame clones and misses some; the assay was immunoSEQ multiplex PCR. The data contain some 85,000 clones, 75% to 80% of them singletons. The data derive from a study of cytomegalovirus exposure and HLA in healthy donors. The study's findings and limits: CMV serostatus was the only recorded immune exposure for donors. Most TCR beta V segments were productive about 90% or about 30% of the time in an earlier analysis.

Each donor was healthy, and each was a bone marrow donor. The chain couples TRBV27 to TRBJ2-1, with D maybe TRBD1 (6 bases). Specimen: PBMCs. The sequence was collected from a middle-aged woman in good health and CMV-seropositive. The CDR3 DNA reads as TGTGCCAGCAACCGGGACACCTCCCGACCAGGTGAGCAGTTCTTC. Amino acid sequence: CASNRDTSRPGEQFF.